Presented here are 4 T cell receptor beta chains from one specimen sequenced in a study of monozygotic twins with cystic fibrosis. Clones were read by immunoSEQ multiplex PCR, and TCRdb kept only the in-frame ones, dropping some. The sample holds 20,000 to 25,000 clones, approximately 97% seen once. Sequenced: blood. The receptors were gathered from a girl aged 5-17 years with cystic fibrosis.

This rearrangement joins TRBV4-1 to TRBJ2-5, with D possibly matching TRBD1 (5 bases). This CDR3 contains 12 residues. With 2 bases removed from V and 8 bases from J, the gap between germline ends came to 9 bases. Germline V gives CDR1 MGHRA, CDR2 YSYEKL. CDR3: CASSQLRGTQYF. The CDR3 DNA reads as TGCGCCAGCAGCCAACTAAGGGGTACCCAGTACTTC.

The CDR3 reads CASMDTHPYNEQFF. CDR3 nucleotides: TGTGCCAGCATGGACACCCATCCCTACAATGAGCAGTTCTTC. The chain employs TRBV25-1 and TRBJ2-1; perhaps TRBD1 as D (5 bases). The V end lost 7 bases, the J end lost 2 bases, and 12 bases lay between the germline ends. Germline V lookup: CDR1 MGHDK, CDR2 SYGVNS. This CDR3 has 14 amino acids.

This rearrangement joins TRBV6-5 to TRBJ1-1; D not certain. Trimming took off 2 bases at V and 3 bases at J, with 4 bases between the two ends. Germline CDR1 MNHEY, CDR2 SVGAGI. The CDR3 spans 12 residues. Here the CDR3 reads CASSYGYTEAFF. The CDR3 bases are TGTGCCAGCAGTTACGGGTACACTGAAGCTTTCTTT.

J is TRBJ1-2 and V is TRBV5-8; D not resolved. This CDR3 region has 12 residues. Germline CDR1 and CDR2: SGHTS and YDEGEE. V was pared by 0 bases and J by 8 bases, with 8 bases between. The CDR3 spells CASSLVPLGYTF. The CDR3, as DNA: TGTGCCAGCAGCTTGGTCCCTTTAGGCTACACCTTC.